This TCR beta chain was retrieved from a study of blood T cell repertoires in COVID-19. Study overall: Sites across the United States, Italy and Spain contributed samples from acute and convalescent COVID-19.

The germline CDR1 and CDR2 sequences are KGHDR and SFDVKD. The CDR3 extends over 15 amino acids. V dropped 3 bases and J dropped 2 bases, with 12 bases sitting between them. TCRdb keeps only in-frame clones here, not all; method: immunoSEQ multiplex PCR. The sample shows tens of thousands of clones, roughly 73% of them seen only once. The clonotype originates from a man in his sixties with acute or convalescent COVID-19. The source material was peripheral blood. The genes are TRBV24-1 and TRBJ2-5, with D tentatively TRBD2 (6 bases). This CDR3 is CATSDIRGRQETQYF. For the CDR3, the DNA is TGTGCCACCAGTGATATCCGAGGGAGGCAAGAGACCCAGTACTTC.